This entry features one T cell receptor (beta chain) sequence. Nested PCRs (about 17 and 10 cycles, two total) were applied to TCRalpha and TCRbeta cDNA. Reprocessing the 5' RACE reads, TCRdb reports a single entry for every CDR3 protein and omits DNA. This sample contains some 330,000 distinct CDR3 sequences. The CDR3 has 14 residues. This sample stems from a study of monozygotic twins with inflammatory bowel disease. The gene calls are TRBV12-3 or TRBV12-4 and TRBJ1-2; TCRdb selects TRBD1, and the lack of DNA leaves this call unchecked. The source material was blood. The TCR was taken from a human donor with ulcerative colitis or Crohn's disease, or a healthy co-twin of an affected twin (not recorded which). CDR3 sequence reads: CASSPGTGSYGYTF.